The 4 T cell receptor beta chains reported below all come from one sample, sequenced in a study of post-analysis software for immune sequencing data. Study outcomes and limitations: When patients were compared with controls, about five TRBV segments were more frequent, TRBV5-6, TRBV5-1 and TRBV20-1 among them.

Tagging with unique molecular identifiers was a feature of the TCR beta cDNA libraries. TCRdb fed the PCR reads into MiXCR, producing one record per CDR3 protein. The sample contains some 890,000 distinct CDR3 sequences, under 70% of which appear only once. The antigens these receptors bind are not known. The sample was blood. These receptors were obtained from a girl under 18 with multiple sclerosis.

The gene calls are TRBV7-2 and TRBJ2-5; 7 bases line up with TRBD1. TRBJ2-7 matches the DNA end more closely, so the J call is doubtful. Germline loops: CDR1 SGHTA, CDR2 FQGNSA. The CDR3 consists of 18 residues. As DNA, the CDR3 is TGTGCCAGCAGCTTTTCCTCTGGCTGGCGCAGGGACAGCTACGAGCAGTACTTC. This sequence encodes CASSFSSGWRRDSYEQYF.

This chain links TRBV13 with TRBJ2-7; possibly TRBD1 for D (7 bases). V was clipped by 4 bases and J by 10 bases, with 11 bases between them. Looked up from germline, CDR1 is PRHDT and CDR2 is FYEKMQ (reference sequence). There are 11 residues in the CDR3. The CDR3 nucleotides are TGTGCCAGCAGCTCCAGGGGGGTCCAGTACTTC. Its translation is CASSSRGVQYF.

The gene calls are TRBV16 and TRBJ2-5, with TRBD2 matching over 9 bases. CDR1 and CDR2 from the germline V gene are KGHSY and FQNENV. V lost 3 bases, J lost 11 bases, and 16 bases stayed unmatched. The CDR3 runs to 16 residues. DNA for the CDR3: TGTGCCAGCAGCCAGGGGTCTAGCGGGGTGAGGAATGAGCAGTACTTC. Translation gives CASSQGSSGVRNEQYF. Full variable domain (missing parts from reference TRBV16 and TRBJ2-5): GEEVAQTPKHLVRGEGQKAKLYCAPIKGHSYVFWYQQVLKNEFKFLISFQNENVFDETGMPKERFSAKCLPNSPCSLEIQATKLEDSAVYFCASSQGSSGVRNEQYFGPGTRLLVL.

This clonotype was seen only a few times. The chain couples TRBV6-1 to TRBJ1-2, with D possibly being TRBD1 (6 bases). This CDR3 spans 12 amino acids. The V gene lost 4 bases and the J gene lost 6 bases, with 9 bases spanning the gap. In germline, CDR1 is MNHNS, CDR2 SASEGT. The DNA for the CDR3 is TGTGCCAGCAGTGGTCGGGGGCATGGCTACACCTTC. Translated: CASSGRGHGYTF.